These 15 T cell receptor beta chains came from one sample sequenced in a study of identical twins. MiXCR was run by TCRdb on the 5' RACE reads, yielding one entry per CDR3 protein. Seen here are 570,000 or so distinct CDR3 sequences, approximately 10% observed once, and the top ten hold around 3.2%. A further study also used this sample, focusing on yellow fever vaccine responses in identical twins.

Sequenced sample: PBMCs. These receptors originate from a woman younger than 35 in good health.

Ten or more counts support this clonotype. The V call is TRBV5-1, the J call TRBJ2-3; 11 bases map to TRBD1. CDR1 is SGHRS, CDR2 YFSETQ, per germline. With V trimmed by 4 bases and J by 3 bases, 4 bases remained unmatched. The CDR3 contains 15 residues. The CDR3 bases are TGCGCCAGCAGCGGTGGGACAGGGGGAACAGATACGCAGTATTTT. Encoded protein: CASSGGTGGTDTQYF. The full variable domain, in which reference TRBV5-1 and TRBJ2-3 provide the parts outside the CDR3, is KAGVTQTPRYLIKTRGQQVTLSCSPISGHRSVSWYQQTPGQGLQFLFEYFSETQRNKGNFPGRFSGRQFSNSRSEMNVSTLELGDSALYLCASSGGTGGTDTQYFGPGTRLTVL.

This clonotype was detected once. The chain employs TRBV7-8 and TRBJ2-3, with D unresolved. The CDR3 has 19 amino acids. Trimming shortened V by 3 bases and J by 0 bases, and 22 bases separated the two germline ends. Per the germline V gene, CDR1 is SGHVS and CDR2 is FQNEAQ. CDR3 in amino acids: CASSLWPRSASSSTDTQYF. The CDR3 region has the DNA TGTGCCAGCAGCTTGTGGCCGAGATCGGCCAGCTCTAGCACAGATACGCAGTATTTT. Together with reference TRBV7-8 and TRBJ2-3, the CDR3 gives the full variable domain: GAGVSQSPRYKVAKRGQDVALRCDPISGHVSLFWYQQALGQGPEFLTYFQNEAQLDKSGLPSDRFFAERPEGSVSTLKIQRTQQEDSAVYLCASSLWPRSASSSTDTQYFGPGTRLTVL.

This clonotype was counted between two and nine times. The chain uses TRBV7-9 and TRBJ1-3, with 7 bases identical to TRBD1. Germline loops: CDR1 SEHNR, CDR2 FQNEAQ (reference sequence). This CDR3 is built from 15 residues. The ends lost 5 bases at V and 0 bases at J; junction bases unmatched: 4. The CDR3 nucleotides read TGTGCCAGCAGCCCAGGGGGGAGCTCTGGAAACACCATATATTTT. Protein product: CASSPGGSSGNTIYF.

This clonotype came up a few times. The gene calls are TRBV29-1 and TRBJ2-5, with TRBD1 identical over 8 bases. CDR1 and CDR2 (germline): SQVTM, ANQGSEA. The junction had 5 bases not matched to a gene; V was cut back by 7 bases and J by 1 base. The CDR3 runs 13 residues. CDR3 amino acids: CSADRDVQETQYF. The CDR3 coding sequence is TGCAGCGCGGACAGGGATGTCCAAGAGACCCAGTACTTC.

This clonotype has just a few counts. The CDR3 sequence: CASSVAGGPGGANTGELFF. In nucleotides, the CDR3 is TGTGCCAGTTCCGTAGCGGGAGGGCCAGGAGGCGCGAACACCGGGGAGCTGTTTTTT. The rearrangement uses TRBV19 and TRBJ2-2; 11 positions agree with TRBD2. The CDR3 is 19 amino acids. CDR1 and CDR2 from the germline V gene are LNHDA and SQIVND (reference sequence). The J segment lost 0 bases and the V segment lost 8 bases, leaving 14 bases of the junction unmatched.

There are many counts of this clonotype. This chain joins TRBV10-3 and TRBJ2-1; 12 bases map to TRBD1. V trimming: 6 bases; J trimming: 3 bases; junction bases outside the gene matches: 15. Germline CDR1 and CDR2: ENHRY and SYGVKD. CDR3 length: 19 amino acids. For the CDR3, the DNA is TGTGCCATCAGAAAGAACGGGACAGGGGGCTTAGAACTCTACAATGAGCAGTTCTTC. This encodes CAIRKNGTGGLELYNEQFF.

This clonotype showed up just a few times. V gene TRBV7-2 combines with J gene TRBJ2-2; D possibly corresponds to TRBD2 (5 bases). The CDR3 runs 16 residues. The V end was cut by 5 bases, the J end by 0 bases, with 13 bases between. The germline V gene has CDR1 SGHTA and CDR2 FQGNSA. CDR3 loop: CASSTWTPSNTGELFF. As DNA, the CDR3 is TGTGCCAGCAGCACCTGGACTCCTTCGAACACCGGGGAGCTGTTTTTT.

In DNA form, the CDR3 reads TGCGCCAGCAGCTTAAAACAGGGGGCTGCCGGGGAGCTGTTTTTT. This translates into CASSLKQGAAGELFF. The V call is TRBV5-1, the J call TRBJ2-2; 9 nucleotides match TRBD1. Germline V gene sequence: CDR1 SGHRS, CDR2 YFSETQ. The CDR3 extends over 15 amino acids. Trimming took 2 bases from V and 6 from J; bases not matched to a gene: 5.

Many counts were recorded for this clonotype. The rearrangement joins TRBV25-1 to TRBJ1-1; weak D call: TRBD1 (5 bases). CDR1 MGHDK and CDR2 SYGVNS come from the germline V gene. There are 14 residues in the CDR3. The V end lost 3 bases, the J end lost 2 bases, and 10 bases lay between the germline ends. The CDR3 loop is CASSEAGPNTEAFF. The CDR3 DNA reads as TGTGCCAGCAGTGAGGCGGGGCCCAACACTGAAGCTTTCTTT.

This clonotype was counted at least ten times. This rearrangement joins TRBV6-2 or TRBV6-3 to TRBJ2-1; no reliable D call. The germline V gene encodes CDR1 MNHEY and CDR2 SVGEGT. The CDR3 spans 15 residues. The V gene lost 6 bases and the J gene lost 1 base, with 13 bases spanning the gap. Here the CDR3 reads CASSRPGGSYNEQFF. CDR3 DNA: TGTGCCAGCAGCCGGCCGGGTGGGTCCTACAATGAGCAGTTCTTC.

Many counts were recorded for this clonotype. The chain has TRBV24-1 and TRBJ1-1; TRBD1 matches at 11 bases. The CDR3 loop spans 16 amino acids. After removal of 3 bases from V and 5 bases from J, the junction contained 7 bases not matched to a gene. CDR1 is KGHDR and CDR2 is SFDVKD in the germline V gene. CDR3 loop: CATSDASDRGLTEAFF. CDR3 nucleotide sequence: TGTGCCACCAGTGATGCCTCGGACAGGGGGCTTACTGAAGCTTTCTTT.

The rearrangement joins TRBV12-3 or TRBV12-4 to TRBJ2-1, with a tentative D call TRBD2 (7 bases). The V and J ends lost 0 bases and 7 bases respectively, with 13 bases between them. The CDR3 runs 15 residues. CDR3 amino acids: CASSLAGGQGNEQFF. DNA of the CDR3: TGTGCCAGCAGTTTAGCGGGGGGGCAGGGGAATGAGCAGTTCTTC.

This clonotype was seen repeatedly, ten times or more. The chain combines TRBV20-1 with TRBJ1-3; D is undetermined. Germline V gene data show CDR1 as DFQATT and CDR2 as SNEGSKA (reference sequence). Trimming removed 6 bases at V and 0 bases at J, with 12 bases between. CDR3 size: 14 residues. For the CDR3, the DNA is TGCAGTGCGACCAGCAAAAGCTCTGGAAACACCATATATTTT. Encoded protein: CSATSKSSGNTIYF.

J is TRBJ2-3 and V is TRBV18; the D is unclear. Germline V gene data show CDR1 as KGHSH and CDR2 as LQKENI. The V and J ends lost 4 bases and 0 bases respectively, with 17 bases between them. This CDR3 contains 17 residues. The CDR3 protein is CASSLENSAASTDTQYF. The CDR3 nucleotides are TGTGCCAGCTCACTAGAAAACAGTGCCGCTAGCACAGATACGCAGTATTTT. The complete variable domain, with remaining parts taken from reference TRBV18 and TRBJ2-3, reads NAGVMQNPRHLVRRRGQEARLRCSPMKGHSHVYWYRQLPEEGLKFMVYLQKENIIDESGMPKERFSAEFPKEGPSILRIQQVVRGDSAAYFCASSLENSAASTDTQYFGPGTRLTVL.

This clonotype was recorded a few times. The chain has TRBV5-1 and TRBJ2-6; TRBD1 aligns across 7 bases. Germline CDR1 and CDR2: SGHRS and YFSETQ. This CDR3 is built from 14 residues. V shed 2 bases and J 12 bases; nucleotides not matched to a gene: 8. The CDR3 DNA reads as TGCGCCAGCAGCTTAACAGGGGCCTCCTCCGTCCTGACTTTC. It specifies CASSLTGASSVLTF.